One and the same sample provided the 30 T cell receptor beta chains below, sequenced in a study of blood T cell repertoires in COVID-19. The protocol was immunoSEQ multiplex PCR, while the TCRdb copy is restricted to in-frame clones and leaves out a portion. The sample contains approximately 90,000 clones, 70% to 85% of which appear only once. Source material: peripheral blood. All receptors come from a human donor in a cohort sampled during active COVID-19.

Points on this clone: This sample also contains other DNA sequences that code for the same CDR3. V usage is TRBV6-5 and J usage is TRBJ2-1; no clear D gene. Germline-derived CDR1 and CDR2 are MNHEY and SVGAGI. The CDR3 is made up of 15 amino acids. Trimming pared 0 bases from V and 3 bases from J, leaving 9 bases between. In nucleotides, the CDR3 is TGTGCCAGCAGTTACTCGACCGGAGTCTACAATGAGCAGTTCTTC. Translation gives CASSYSTGVYNEQFF.

The gene calls are TRBV5-1 and TRBJ1-1, with a possible D match to TRBD1 (5 bases). Germline V CDR1 and CDR2: SGHRS, YFSETQ. This CDR3 is built from 14 residues. Between the trimmed V and J ends, which lost 3 bases and 1 base, there was a span of 10 bases. In nucleotides, the CDR3 is TGCGCCAGCAGCTGGAAGGGGTCGAACACTGAAGCTTTCTTT. This translates into CASSWKGSNTEAFF. Together with reference TRBV5-1 and TRBJ1-1, the CDR3 gives the full variable domain: KAGVTQTPRYLIKTRGQQVTLSCSPISGHRSVSWYQQTPGQGLQFLFEYFSETQRNKGNFPGRFSGRQFSNSRSEMNVSTLELGDSALYLCASSWKGSNTEAFFGQGTRLTVV.

Remarks on this clone: A much larger clone sits a single nucleotide away, making a read error possible. V is TRBV27 and J is TRBJ1-6; tentative D call: TRBD1 (5 bases). The V end was cut by 0 bases, the J end by 8 bases, with 8 bases between. Germline CDR1 is MNHEY and CDR2 is SMNVEV (reference sequence). CDR3 size: 14 residues. CDR3 sequence reads: CASSLSQVDSPLHF. CDR3 in DNA: TGTGCCAGCAGTTTATCACAGGTGGATTCACCCCTCCACTTT.

The genes are TRBV4-2 and TRBJ2-7, with 12 bases lining up with TRBD2. The CDR3 totals 16 residues. Germline-derived CDR1 and CDR2 are LGHNA and YNFKEQ. With 5 bases clipped from V and 0 bases from J, the junction kept 5 bases outside the gene matches. This chain's CDR3 is CASSRTSGAPSYEQYF. For the CDR3, the DNA is TGTGCCAGCAGCAGGACTAGCGGGGCTCCCTCCTACGAGCAGTACTTC.

The chain carries TRBV28 and TRBJ2-1; D might be TRBD2 (7 bases). Between the trimmed V and J ends, which lost 5 bases and 4 bases, there was a span of 15 bases. CDR1 and CDR2 from the germline V gene are MDHEN and SYDVKM. The CDR3 length is 15 residues. This CDR3 is CASSPPRGQYNEQFF. The CDR3 DNA reads TGTGCCAGCAGTCCCCCGCGGGGGCAGTACAATGAGCAGTTCTTC.

The genes are TRBV5-6 and TRBJ1-6, with unresolved D. Germline-derived CDR1 and CDR2 are SGHDT and YYEEEE. The CDR3 consists of 15 residues. The V and J ends lost 0 bases and 7 bases respectively, with 11 bases between them. CDR3 sequence: CASSLAPGVNSPLHF. The CDR3 DNA is TGTGCCAGCAGCTTGGCTCCAGGCGTGAATTCACCCCTCCACTTT.

The genes are TRBV27 and TRBJ2-1; 15 bases are a match to TRBD2. J was trimmed by 8 bases and V by 4 bases; bases with no gene match: 12. The length of the CDR3 is 18 residues. Germline V gene data show CDR1 as MNHEY and CDR2 as SMNVEV (reference sequence). Here the CDR3 reads CASSSHRTSGRAVDEQFF. Written as DNA, the CDR3 is TGTGCCAGCAGTTCCCATAGGACTAGCGGGAGGGCCGTCGATGAGCAGTTCTTC.

V gene TRBV7-9 combines with J gene TRBJ2-3, with 14 bases matching TRBD2. The CDR3 runs to 18 residues. The germline V gene has CDR1 SEHNR and CDR2 FQNEAQ (reference sequence). After removal of 5 bases from V and 5 bases from J, the junction contained 12 bases not matched to a gene. The CDR3 DNA follows: TGTGCCAGCAGCCTCCGCAGTCGACTAGCGGGAGGGGGAGATACGCAGTATTTT. This codes for CASSLRSRLAGGGDTQYF.

This clone turned up a few times. The chain joins TRBV7-2 to TRBJ1-2, with D unresolved. The CDR3 is 19 residues long. With 1 base removed from V and 8 bases from J, the gap between germline ends came to 29 bases. Germline assignment: CDR1 SGHTA and CDR2 FQGNSA. The CDR3 DNA reads TGTGCCAGCAGCTTAGGAGGGAGCAGCGCGCCGTCTCGGCGGGGAGGCTACACCTTC. Protein product: CASSLGGSSAPSRRGGYTF.

The CDR3 DNA is TGTGCCAGCAGCTTCGCTAGCGGCTCCTACAATGAGCAGTTCTTC. The encoded protein is CASSFASGSYNEQFF. V gene TRBV11-2 combines with J gene TRBJ2-1; TRBD2 matches at 7 bases. CDR3 length: 15 amino acids. Germline V gene data show CDR1 as SGHAT and CDR2 as FQNNGV. The junction had 2 bases not matched to a gene; V was cut back by 3 bases and J by 0 bases.

This CDR3 reads CASSLAYRVDTQYF. The DNA of the CDR3 is TGTGCCAGCAGCTTAGCGTACCGAGTCGATACGCAGTATTTT. The J gene is TRBJ2-3, the V gene TRBV7-9; no firm D call. Germline CDR1 is SEHNR and CDR2 is FQNEAQ (reference sequence). The CDR3 is made up of 14 amino acids. V shed 0 bases and J shed 6 bases, with 10 bases lying between them.

V and J are TRBV2 and TRBJ2-3; D not resolved. This CDR3 spans 11 amino acids. Looked up from germline, CDR1 is SNHLY and CDR2 is FYNNEI. The V and J ends lost 2 bases and 6 bases respectively, with 3 bases between them. CDR3 region: CASSEQDTQYF. The CDR3 DNA follows: TGTGCCAGCAGTGAACAGGATACGCAGTATTTT.

The CDR3 nucleotides are TGTGCCAGCTCACCACCGTTCGGGATCTCTGGGGCCAACGTCCTGACTTTC. It specifies CASSPPFGISGANVLTF. J is TRBJ2-6 and V is TRBV18; possibly TRBD2 for D (5 bases). The germline CDR1 and CDR2 sequences are KGHSH and LQKENI. The CDR3 sequence is 17 residues long. Trimming removed 0 bases at V and 0 bases at J, with 9 bases between.

This chain connects TRBV7-9 to TRBJ2-5, with 8 positions matching TRBD2. V lost 4 bases, J lost 5 bases, and 6 bases stayed unmatched. The CDR3 loop spans 14 amino acids. Germline CDR1 SEHNR, CDR2 FQNEAQ (reference sequence). The CDR3 region has the DNA TGTGCCAGCAGCTCCCGGGGGGGGGTGGAGACCCAGTACTTC. Translation: CASSSRGGVETQYF.

The CDR3 nucleotides read TGTGCCAGTAGTATACTGGGTCGCGACGCTCGGGGGGGAGAGACCCAGTACTTC. It codes for CASSILGRDARGGETQYF. The chain combines TRBV19 with TRBJ2-5, with 8 nucleotides matching TRBD2. There are 18 residues in the CDR3. With 2 bases clipped from V and 4 bases from J, the junction kept 15 bases outside the gene matches. Germline values: CDR1 LNHDA, CDR2 SQIVND (reference sequence).

In this sample, this clone turned up a few times. J is TRBJ2-7 and V is TRBV11-2; 8 nucleotides agree with TRBD2. The CDR3 has 15 amino acids. The J segment lost 0 bases and the V segment lost 5 bases, leaving 6 bases of the junction unmatched. Germline lookup yields CDR1 SGHAT and CDR2 FQNNGV. CDR3: CASSRTGTSSYEQYF. The CDR3 region has the DNA TGTGCCAGCAGCCGGACCGGGACTAGCTCCTACGAGCAGTACTTC.

This rearrangement joins TRBV4-2 to TRBJ1-1; the match to TRBD1 covers 7 bases. V trimming: 3 bases; J trimming: 1 base; junction bases outside the gene matches: 8. In germline, CDR1 is LGHNA, CDR2 YNFKEQ. The length of the CDR3 is 16 residues. The CDR3 sequence: CASSHPLDRENTEAFF. CDR3 DNA sequence: TGTGCCAGCAGCCACCCATTAGACAGGGAGAACACTGAAGCTTTCTTT.

The chain links TRBV5-4 to TRBJ1-4; D is undetermined. CDR3 size: 15 residues. V gave up 4 bases and J gave up 8 bases, with 18 bases separating them. Germline CDR1 SGHNT, CDR2 YYREEE (reference sequence). The CDR3 DNA reads TGTGCCAGCAGCCACGCCTCGGAGGGTTACGAAAAACTGTTTTTT. Translated, it gives CASSHASEGYEKLFF.

The V and J genes are TRBV5-1 and TRBJ2-3; no clear D gene. The length of the CDR3 is 15 residues. V lost 1 base and J lost 2, with 11 bases in between. Germline CDR1 and CDR2: SGHRS and YFSETQ. The CDR3: CASSLTDVITDTQYF. The CDR3 DNA reads as TGCGCCAGCAGCTTGACAGACGTAATCACAGATACGCAGTATTTT.

The chain joins TRBV19 to TRBJ2-2; D not certain. In germline, CDR1 is LNHDA, CDR2 SQIVND (reference sequence). This CDR3 is built from 16 residues. Deletions cut 3 bases from V and 6 bases from J, with 17 bases between. The CDR3 sequence: CASSIYSFVLAGELFF. The CDR3 bases are TGTGCCAGTAGTATTTATTCGTTCGTTTTAGCCGGGGAGCTGTTTTTT. Full variable domain (remainder filled in from reference TRBV19 and TRBJ2-2): DGGITQSPKYLFRKEGQNVTLSCEQNLNHDAMYWYRQDPGQGLRLIYYSQIVNDFQKGDIAEGYSVSREKKESFPLTVTSAQKNPTAFYLCASSIYSFVLAGELFFGEGSRLTVL.

As DNA, the CDR3 is TGTGCCAGCAGTCCCCCCCTAGGGAGCGGGGGACCCACAGATACGCAGTATTTT. It specifies CASSPPLGSGGPTDTQYF. The genes are TRBV27 and TRBJ2-3; TRBD2 matches at 8 bases. Losses at the gene ends were 5 bases for V and 2 bases for J; bases not matched to a gene: 15. This CDR3 comprises 18 residues. CDR1 is MNHEY and CDR2 is SMNVEV in the germline V gene (reference sequence).

The chain carries TRBV10-3 and TRBJ1-4; D is possibly TRBD1 (6 bases). The V end was cut by 5 bases, the J end by 8 bases, with 12 bases between. CDR1 and CDR2 from the germline V gene are ENHRY and SYGVKD. CDR3 size: 13 residues. The CDR3 DNA is TGTGCCATCAGTCTGGGGGCCGAGGAAAAACTGTTTTTT. Amino acid sequence: CAISLGAEEKLFF.

The chain recombines TRBV28 with TRBJ2-7, with a possible D match to TRBD2 (5 bases). Trimming left V 4 bases short and J 4 bases short, with 20 bases between. CDR1 MDHEN and CDR2 SYDVKM come from the germline V gene. The length of the CDR3 is 16 residues. As DNA, the CDR3 is TGTGCCAGCAGTTCCCCGACTACCGGGGTCGGGTACGAGCAGTACTTC. It codes for CASSSPTTGVGYEQYF.

The CDR3 DNA follows: TGTGCCAGCAGTAGTATGAATAGACTCGGTCTGTACCAAGAGACCCAGTACTTC. Its translation: CASSSMNRLGLYQETQYF. The chain has TRBV27 and TRBJ2-5; no firm D call. V lost 5 bases to trimming and J lost 0 bases, with 22 bases between them. The CDR3 totals 18 residues. Per the germline V gene, CDR1 is MNHEY and CDR2 is SMNVEV (reference sequence).

The chain is built from TRBV4-1 and TRBJ1-3; a possible D gene is TRBD1 (5 bases). Germline CDR1 MGHRA, CDR2 YSYEKL. This CDR3 comprises 17 residues. Trimming removed 5 bases from V and 6 bases from J, with 23 bases in between. This CDR3 reads CASSGQRPGGRLNTIYF. CDR3 sequence (DNA): TGCGCCAGCAGCGGCCAACGACCGGGGGGTCGTTTAAACACCATATATTTT.

Here the CDR3 reads CASTDRGPNTQYF. The CDR3 DNA sequence: TGTGCCAGCACGGACAGGGGGCCAAATACGCAGTATTTT. The rearrangement links TRBV21-1 to TRBJ2-3; TRBD1 is the table's D call and was not checked against the DNA. TRBV21-1 has pseudogene status. The length of the CDR3 is 13 residues.

V and J are TRBV4-1 and TRBJ2-5, with a tentative D call TRBD2 (5 bases). Germline loops: CDR1 MGHRA, CDR2 YSYEKL. The CDR3 runs 13 residues. V lost 3 bases to trimming and J lost 3 bases, with 8 bases between them. The chain's CDR3 is CASSQRLKETQYF. The DNA of the CDR3 is TGCGCCAGCAGCCAGAGACTAAAAGAGACCCAGTACTTC.

The chain joins TRBV30 to TRBJ2-1, with a weak D call TRBD2 (5 bases). Germline values: CDR1 GTSNPN, CDR2 SVGIG (reference sequence). V gave up 7 bases and J gave up 0 bases, with 7 bases separating them. CDR3 length equals 12 residues. CDR3 nucleotides: TGTGCCTCTAGCTTCTCCTACAATGAGCAGTTCTTC. Translating gives CASSFSYNEQFF.

The chain has TRBV29-1 and TRBJ1-6; 7 bases line up with TRBD1. Trimming removed 6 bases from V and 8 bases from J; junction bases left unmatched: 4. Germline V gives CDR1 SQVTM, CDR2 ANQGSEA. This CDR3 is built from 12 residues. The CDR3 bases are TGCAGCGTAGGCCAGGGGGATTCACCCCTCCACTTT. Translation gives CSVGQGDSPLHF.

The chain employs TRBV21-1 and TRBJ2-2; no DNA check was done on the table's D call, TRBD1. TRBV21-1 is designated a pseudogene. The CDR3 is 14 residues long. CDR3 DNA sequence: TGTGCCAGCAGCAAAGGGCAGGGGACCGGGGAGCTGTTTTTT. This gives the protein CASSKGQGTGELFF.